Sequencing of this T cell receptor (beta chain) was carried out in a study of cytomegalovirus exposure and HLA in healthy donors. Study at large: Tens of millions of unique TCRs, all from HLA-typed donors, were included in an early release of the data.

Each donor's status was that of a healthy bone marrow donor. Concerning this clone itself: Antigen specificity is unknown.

Study-wide results and caveats: Later, an analysis found that common viral pathogens appeared to be linked with several of the most significant clusters.

The germline CDR1 and CDR2 sequences are SEHNR and FQNEAQ (reference sequence). Trimming left V 1 base short and J 4 bases short, with 10 bases between. CDR3 size: 15 residues. The PCR made use of 60 Vbeta and 13 Jbeta primers. Assay: immunoSEQ multiplex PCR; the TCRdb copy retains only in-frame clones and omits some. The sample lists more than 85,000 clones, just under 70% occurring once. The rearrangement uses TRBV7-9 and TRBJ2-2; a weak D match, TRBD2 (5 bases). Sequencing was performed on PBMCs. This receptor was taken from a woman in her seventies in good health and CMV-seropositive. CDR3 DNA: TGTGCCAGCAGCTTAGAGGACCTAGCCACCGGGGAGCTGTTTTTT. Translation: CASSLEDLATGELFF. The entire variable domain, with the rest obtained from reference TRBV7-9 and TRBJ2-2, is as follows: DTGVSQNPRHKITKRGQNVTFRCDPISEHNRLYWYRQTLGQGPEFLTYFQNEAQLEKSRLLSDRFSAERPKGSFSTLEIQRTEQGDSAMYLCASSLEDLATGELFFGEGSRLTVL.